This T cell receptor beta chain came from a study of CD8+ T cells in alopecia areata (dated by TCRdb to the late 2010s). A note on the overall study: Treated patients were enrolled in an open-label pilot trial of oral tofacitinib at 5 to 10 mg twice daily for moderate-to-severe alopecia areata. High-throughput TCRbeta sequencing was used to examine T cell clonal expansion in alopecia areata in both the C3H/HeJ mouse model and human patients. TCRbeta CDR3 regions were amplified by immunoSEQ multiplex PCR using 35 Vbeta forward and 13 Jbeta reverse primers. Biopsies were taken from tofacitinib-treated patients at baseline and again at 4 and 24 weeks into treatment, and several of those patients also had a later scalp biopsy. The SALT score, which quantifies the percentage of affected scalp surface area, was used to measure disease severity in treated patients. RNA was obtained with the PAXgene miRNA kit for fixed scalp, the miRNeasy kit for PBMCs, and the RNeasy kit for mouse skin. Scalp clonality was compared among normal scalp (n=4), patchy alopecia areata scalp (n=8), and alopecia totalis/universalis scalp (n=8). Patients received tofacitinib for 6 to 18 months and were then followed off drug for 6 months to check for delayed response and recurrence. Human TCRbeta sequencing covered scalp tissue and sorted CD4+ and CD8+ peripheral blood T cells from patchy and totalis/universalis alopecia areata patients and healthy controls. The paper's findings and limits, for the study overall: Higher clonality and more expanded CD8+ clones were observed in lesional scalp than in normal scalp, particularly in alopecia totalis/universalis, a finding suggestive of antigenic drive. Because the treated cohort was small and included a single nonresponder, larger studies are needed to assess links between baseline CD8+ expansion and response. TCR sequences shared between patients were less clear than in mice, possibly partly because of HLA diversity in the patient population. During tofacitinib treatment, many expanded lesional clones stuck around in both scalp and blood, and this persistence may partly explain why relapse happens after treatment is stopped. With tofacitinib, both scalp clonality and the number of expanded CD8+ clones among the top 100 scalp clones went down significantly. Scalp TCR repertoire analysis is complicated because resident alphabeta T cells in normal human skin are also sequenced, whereas mouse skin is dominated by gammadelta T cells.

Reading the label with the study, this specimen's treatment or condition is: oral pan-JAK inhibitor, 5-10 mg twice daily. Lesional scalp punch biopsies and peripheral blood were collected from alopecia areata patients. After PBMCs were isolated by density centrifugation and stained for CD3, CD4 and CD8, a FACSAria was used to sort CD4+ and CD8+ T cells. As concerns this clone: What this receptor recognizes is not known. Per-base quality was not reported, and no clone a single base away is much larger than it.

The method was the immunoSEQ multiplex PCR assay. For TCR sequencing, RNA was extracted from every sample and reverse transcribed into cDNA to serve as template. SuperScript III was used for first-strand cDNA synthesis, primed with a 2:1 mix of oligo-dT and random hexamers. A synthetic immune receptor repertoire was used to assess amplification bias, and residual bias was removed computationally. The published analysis was carried out like this. After raw reads were preprocessed to remove errors, the CDR3 was defined following IMGT conventions as running from the conserved cysteine to phenylalanine. Clonality was calculated as 1 minus Shannon entropy normalized by log2 of the number of productive unique TCRs. Whether scalp clones were CD4 or CD8 was inferred by matching scalp TCRbeta sequences against CD4 and CD8 repertoires sorted from blood. TCRdb mirrors the immuneACCESS table, restricted to in-frame sequences. Some clones are absent from its copies; in checked studies, under half trace to an unresolved V gene, and the reason for the others is unknown. D and trimming come from the DNA, and the V and J calls and clone size come from that table. Present in this sample are roughly 200,000 clones, more than 30% of which were seen just once. The top ten clones comprise around 0.48% of the sample.

In the germline V gene, CDR1 corresponds to SGHTA and CDR2 to FQGTGA. From its cysteine to its phenylalanine, the CDR3 spans 20 amino acids. Just CDR3 DNA is preserved here, 60 bases in frame from base 1. Relative to germline, V is missing 2 bases and J is missing 0 bases, with 16 bases of the junction outside any gene match. The TCR was taken from a human donor with alopecia areata. The receptor chain draws on TRBV7-3 and TRBJ2-1, with 7 bases aligning to TRBD2. The sample here was CD4+ T cells sorted from blood, taken at week 34, from a patient treated with tofacitinib. This receptor carries the CDR3 CASSLFPPAGVLFSYNEQFF. The DNA sequence follows: TGTGCCAGCAGCTTATTCCCCCCGGCGGGAGTCCTATTCTCCTACAATGAGCAGTTCTTC. Reference TRBV7-3 and TRBJ2-1 genes cover what lies past the CDR3, so the full variable domain is GAGVSQTPSNKVTEKGKYVELRCDPISGHTALYWYRQSLGQGPEFLIYFQGTGAADDSGLPNDRFFAVRPEGSVSTLKIQRTERGDSAVYLCASSLFPPAGVLFSYNEQFFGPGTRLTVL.